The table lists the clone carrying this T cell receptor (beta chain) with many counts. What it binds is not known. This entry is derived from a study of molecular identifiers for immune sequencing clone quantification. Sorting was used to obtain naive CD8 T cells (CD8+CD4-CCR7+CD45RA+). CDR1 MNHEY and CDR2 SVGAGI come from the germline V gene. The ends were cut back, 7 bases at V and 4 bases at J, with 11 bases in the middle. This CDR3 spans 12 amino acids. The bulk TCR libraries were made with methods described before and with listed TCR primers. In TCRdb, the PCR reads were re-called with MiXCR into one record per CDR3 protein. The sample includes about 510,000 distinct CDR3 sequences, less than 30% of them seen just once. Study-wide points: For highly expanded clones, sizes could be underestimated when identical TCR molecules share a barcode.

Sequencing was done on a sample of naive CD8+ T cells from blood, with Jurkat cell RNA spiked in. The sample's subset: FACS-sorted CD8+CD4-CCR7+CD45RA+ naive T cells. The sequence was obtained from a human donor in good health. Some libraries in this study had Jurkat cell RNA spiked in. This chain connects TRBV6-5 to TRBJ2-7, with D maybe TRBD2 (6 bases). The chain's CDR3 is CASKGGEYEQYF. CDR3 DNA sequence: TGTGCCAGCAAGGGCGGGGAATACGAGCAGTACTTC.